A selection of T cell receptor beta chains follows, all from one sample in a study of shared clonotypes between healthy human individuals. Profiling relied on immunoSEQ multiplex PCR, and the TCRdb table lists in-frame clones only, not all of them. This sample has about 2 million clones; about 95% occur once, and the top ten carry less than 1.5%. The sequencing sample was made of naive CD8+ T cells sorted from blood. These receptors were collected from a man younger than 30 in good health. CDR3s include the opening cysteine and the closing phenylalanine or tryptophan. Fields, in order: CDR3 length, V gene, D gene, clone size, J gene, CDR3 protein, CDR3 DNA. A D gene is named only where the DNA matches it firmly. Size values are once, few and many counts, or a class for expanded clones, and some rows have none.

length: 12; V: TRBV13; D: NA; size: few; J: TRBJ2-7; CDR3: CASTLMGNEQYF; DNA: TGTGCCAGCACCCTCATGGGAAACGAGCAGTACTTC
length: 15; V: TRBV6-5; D: NA; size: NA; J: TRBJ1-1; CDR3: CASRFYRDLNTEAFF; DNA: TGTGCCAGCAGGTTCTACCGGGATCTGAACACTGAAGCTTTCTTT
length: 15; V: TRBV9; D: TRBD2; size: NA; J: TRBJ2-3; CDR3: CASSLAGAEADTQYF; DNA: TGTGCCAGCAGCCTAGCGGGAGCAGAGGCAGATACGCAGTATTTT
length: 12; V: TRBV2; D: NA; size: NA; J: TRBJ2-3; CDR3: CASGEYADTQYF; DNA: TGTGCCAGCGGGGAGTACGCAGATACGCAGTATTTT
length: 15; V: TRBV9; D: NA; size: NA; J: TRBJ1-6; CDR3: CASSISTGFVSPLHF; DNA: TGTGCCAGCAGCATTTCAACAGGGTTCGTCTCACCCCTCCACTTT
length: 11; V: TRBV6-1; D: NA; size: NA; J: TRBJ1-2; CDR3: CASSQGIGYTF; DNA: TGTGCCAGCAGTCAGGGTATTGGCTACACCTTC
length: 17; V: TRBV27; D: TRBD2; size: NA; J: TRBJ2-7; CDR3: CASSLSPSSGSPYEQYF; DNA: TGTGCCAGCAGTTTATCCCCGTCTAGCGGGAGCCCCTACGAGCAGTACTTC
length: 13; V: TRBV7-9; D: NA; size: once; J: TRBJ2-1; CDR3: CASSLAGENEQFF; DNA: TGTGCCAGCAGCTTAGCAGGGGAGAACGAGCAGTTCTTC
length: 16; V: TRBV6-5; D: NA; size: NA; J: TRBJ2-7; CDR3: CASSYSVGQRGYEQYF; DNA: TGTGCCAGCAGTTACTCCGTGGGCCAACGGGGCTACGAGCAGTACTTC
length: 14; V: TRBV6-1; D: NA; size: NA; J: TRBJ2-7; CDR3: CASSEPGPLYEQYF; DNA: TGTGCCAGCAGTGAACCGGGACCACTCTACGAGCAGTACTTC
length: 15; V: TRBV19; D: TRBD2; size: NA; J: TRBJ2-7; CDR3: CASSMSGGAYYEQYF; DNA: TGTGCCAGTAGTATGAGCGGGGGGGCCTACTACGAGCAGTACTTC
length: 14; V: TRBV10-3; D: NA; size: NA; J: TRBJ2-2; CDR3: CAISEYGNTGELFF; DNA: TGTGCCATCAGTGAGTATGGGAACACCGGGGAGCTGTTTTTT
length: 13; V: TRBV11-2; D: NA; size: NA; J: TRBJ2-1; CDR3: CASSTAAVPEQFF; DNA: TGTGCCAGCAGCACCGCCGCGGTTCCTGAGCAGTTCTTC
length: 15; V: TRBV28; D: NA; size: NA; J: TRBJ2-2; CDR3: CASSLLGESAGELFF; DNA: TGTGCCAGCAGTTTGTTGGGGGAGAGCGCCGGGGAGCTGTTTTTT